One sample yielded the 28 T cell receptor beta chains listed below, sequenced in a study of T cell responses to AZD1222 COVID-19 vaccine. The protocol was immunoSEQ multiplex PCR, while the TCRdb copy is restricted to in-frame clones and leaves out a portion. This sample has approximately 170,000 clones, with 80% to 95% found just once. The sequenced sample was peripheral blood, obtained on day 0 of AZD1222 vaccination. Receptors were obtained from an adult in good health.

V gene TRBV7-3 combines with J gene TRBJ1-1; D is unresolved. The V and J ends lost 1 base and 2 bases respectively, with 8 bases between them. Germline V CDR1 and CDR2: SGHTA, FQGTGA. This CDR3 spans 14 amino acids. CDR3: CASSLSPGNTEAFF. The DNA for the CDR3 is TGTGCCAGCAGCTTAAGTCCGGGAAACACTGAAGCTTTCTTT.

J is TRBJ2-1 and V is TRBV6-6; 9 bases are shared with TRBD2. The CDR3 has 16 residues. V shed 2 bases, J shed 5 bases, and the junction held 7 bases outside the gene matches. Per the germline V gene, CDR1 is MNHNY and CDR2 is SVGAGI (reference sequence). The chain's CDR3 is CASSYPTAGGHNEQFF. The CDR3 DNA is TGTGCCAGCAGTTACCCGACAGCGGGAGGCCACAATGAGCAGTTCTTC.

The CDR3 region has the DNA TGCGCCAGCAGCCCACTAGCGGGAGGGTCCTACGAGCAGTACTTC. Encoded protein: CASSPLAGGSYEQYF. The chain uses TRBV4-1 and TRBJ2-7; 13 nucleotides align to TRBD2. The CDR3 is 15 residues long. J lost 1 base, V lost 4 bases, and 1 base had no gene match. Germline loops: CDR1 MGHRA, CDR2 YSYEKL.

V is TRBV3-1 (or the pseudogene TRBV3-2) and J is TRBJ1-2; D is unresolved. The CDR3 consists of 13 residues. V was pared by 4 bases and J by 7 bases, with 13 bases between. Germline lookup yields CDR1 LGHDT and CDR2 YNNKEL (reference sequence). The CDR3 is CASSPRLTGGYTF. The CDR3 nucleotides read TGTGCCAGCAGCCCCCGCCTAACGGGTGGCTACACCTTC.

The chain recombines TRBV24-1 with TRBJ2-1, with D tentatively TRBD2 (6 bases). There are 16 residues in the CDR3. V was cut by 5 bases and J by 0 bases, with 13 bases left in between. Germline loops: CDR1 KGHDR, CDR2 SFDVKD. The CDR3 DNA sequence: TGTGCCACCAGTGTTACTAGCCACATCTCCTACAATGAGCAGTTCTTC. The encoded protein is CATSVTSHISYNEQFF.

The chain carries TRBV5-1 and TRBJ2-1; D might be TRBD2 (5 bases). Germline CDR1 is SGHRS and CDR2 is YFSETQ. Trimming pared 4 bases from V and 8 bases from J, leaving 16 bases between. The CDR3 loop spans 14 amino acids. The chain's CDR3 is CASSAIPSFDEQFF. CDR3 nucleotide sequence: TGCGCCAGCAGCGCCATTCCTAGCTTCGATGAGCAGTTCTTC. Variable domain in full (rest from reference TRBV5-1 and TRBJ2-1): KAGVTQTPRYLIKTRGQQVTLSCSPISGHRSVSWYQQTPGQGLQFLFEYFSETQRNKGNFPGRFSGRQFSNSRSEMNVSTLELGDSALYLCASSAIPSFDEQFFGPGTRLTVL.

The rearrangement links TRBV5-1 to TRBJ1-2; D is perhaps TRBD1 (5 bases). V was cut by 7 bases and J by 2 bases, with 18 bases left in between. Germline assignment: CDR1 SGHRS and CDR2 YFSETQ. The CDR3 has 15 amino acids. The DNA of the CDR3 is TGCGCCAGCCGTCTAGGGCAGGGCGTAAACTATGGCTACACCTTC. Translated: CASRLGQGVNYGYTF.

The gene calls are TRBV7-2 and TRBJ2-7, with 10 positions matching TRBD1. The CDR3 totals 15 residues. The V gene end was trimmed by 1 base and the J gene end by 9 bases; junction bases not matched to a gene: 9. Germline CDR1 reads SGHTA; CDR2 reads FQGNSA. Here the CDR3 reads CASSLGVGQGSVQYF. The CDR3 region has the DNA TGTGCCAGCAGCTTAGGGGTGGGACAGGGGTCGGTGCAGTACTTC.

The chain recombines TRBV19 with TRBJ1-1; 11 nucleotides match TRBD1. The J segment lost 0 bases and the V segment lost 2 bases, leaving 8 bases of the junction unmatched. CDR3 length: 18 amino acids. The germline gives CDR1 LNHDA, CDR2 SQIVND (reference sequence). The DNA of the CDR3 is TGTGCCAGTAGTATAAAGGACAGGGGGCTACGGGTGAACACTGAAGCTTTCTTT. Its translation is CASSIKDRGLRVNTEAFF.

V usage is TRBV12-5 and J usage is TRBJ1-3; 8 bases map to TRBD1. The CDR3 totals 15 residues. The trim removed 6 bases at V and 7 bases at J, leaving 11 bases unmatched. The germline V gene has CDR1 LGHNT and CDR2 FRNRAP. The CDR3 nucleotides are TGTGCTAGTGGGCCCGGACAGGGTTATAGTAACACCATATATTTT. Translating gives CASGPGQGYSNTIYF. Full variable domain (missing parts from reference TRBV12-5 and TRBJ1-3): DARVTQTPRHKVTEMGQEVTMRCQPILGHNTVFWYRQTMMQGLELLAYFRNRAPLDDSGMPKDRFSAEMPDATLATLKIQPSEPRDSAVYFCASGPGQGYSNTIYFGEGSWLTVV.

The chain couples TRBV7-2 to TRBJ2-3, with D perhaps being TRBD1 or TRBD2 (5 bases each). This CDR3 is built from 17 residues. V lost 0 bases to trimming and J lost 0 bases, with 13 bases between them. CDR1 is SGHTA and CDR2 is FQGNSA in the germline V gene. The CDR3 protein is CASSLALGRASTDTQYF. DNA of the CDR3: TGTGCCAGCAGCTTAGCGTTGGGACGGGCTAGCACAGATACGCAGTATTTT.

The chain is built from TRBV5-1 and TRBJ2-3, with D unresolved. V was trimmed by 4 bases and J by 3 bases, leaving 12 bases between them. The CDR3 is 14 amino acids. Germline CDR1 SGHRS, CDR2 YFSETQ. Written as DNA, the CDR3 is TGCGCCAGCAGCCCGGATTGGTGGACAGATACGCAGTATTTT. Its protein is CASSPDWWTDTQYF.

The J gene is TRBJ1-6, the V gene TRBV15, with D possibly matching TRBD1 (6 bases). The V end was cut by 6 bases, the J end by 14 bases, with 29 bases between. The germline V gene encodes CDR1 LNHNV and CDR2 YYDKDF (reference sequence). CDR3 length: 17 residues. DNA of the CDR3: TGTGCCACCAGGGACAGTTTTTTCGGTAACGACTCGCTCACCCTCCACTTT. Amino acids: CATRDSFFGNDSLTLHF.

This clone was found a few times. CDR3: CASRWRGTGMSGELFF. CDR3 nucleotide sequence: TGTGCCAGTAGATGGAGGGGGACAGGGATGTCCGGGGAGCTGTTTTTT. The chain couples TRBV19 to TRBJ2-2, with 9 bases fitting TRBD1. V was clipped by 6 bases and J by 6 bases; unmatched bases: 11. Per germline, CDR1 LNHDA and CDR2 SQIVND (reference sequence). This CDR3 region has 16 residues.

The chain has TRBV18 and TRBJ2-6; D tentatively reads TRBD1 or TRBD2 (5 bases each). V was shortened by 3 bases and J by 0 bases, with 12 bases between the two germline ends. The CDR3 sequence is 17 residues long. Germline V gene lookup returns CDR1 KGHSH and CDR2 LQKENI. The DNA of the CDR3 is TGTGCCAGCTCACCCTTGGGACCGACCTCTGGGGCCAACGTCCTGACTTTC. Translation: CASSPLGPTSGANVLTF.

This chain connects TRBV28 to TRBJ1-5, with D tentatively TRBD1 (5 bases). V lost 3 bases and J 13 bases, leaving 19 bases between the germline ends. Germline V gene sequence: CDR1 MDHEN, CDR2 SYDVKM. The CDR3 runs 14 residues. The CDR3 loop is CASSLRGRSRAQHF. The CDR3 bases are TGTGCCAGCAGTTTGAGGGGCCGGTCGAGGGCGCAGCATTTT.

Only one count was recorded for this clone. The chain links TRBV4-1 to TRBJ1-1, with 7 bases identical to TRBD1. V shed 3 bases, J shed 11 bases, and the junction held 3 bases outside the gene matches. The CDR3 loop spans 11 amino acids. The V gene's germline CDR1 is MGHRA and CDR2 YSYEKL. In DNA form, the CDR3 reads TGCGCCAGCAGCCAGAACAGGGGTGCTTTCTTT. This encodes CASSQNRGAFF.

V is TRBV14 and J is TRBJ1-2, with D unresolved. Between the trimmed V and J ends, which lost 0 bases and 8 bases, there was a span of 16 bases. Germline-derived CDR1 and CDR2 are SGHDN and FVKESK. The CDR3 spans 15 residues. The CDR3 loop is CASSQESYTVGGYTF. In DNA form, the CDR3 reads TGTGCCAGCAGCCAAGAGTCATACACGGTGGGAGGCTACACCTTC.

This chain uses TRBV6-5 with TRBJ1-2; TRBD1 matches 9 bases. Germline CDR1 reads MNHEY; CDR2 reads SVGAGI. V lost 6 bases and J lost 6; bases outside the gene matches: 2. This CDR3 spans 12 amino acids. The CDR3 nucleotides read TGTGCCAGCAGGGGACAGGGAAATGGCTACACCTTC. Residues: CASRGQGNGYTF.

The chain recombines TRBV4-1 with TRBJ1-3; 7 bases are shared with TRBD1. V dropped 3 bases and J dropped 0; count of bases not matched to a gene: 8. The germline gives CDR1 MGHRA, CDR2 YSYEKL. CDR3 size: 17 residues. CDR3 coding DNA: TGCGCCAGCAGCCAGGGGCGACAGGGACGCTCTGGAAACACCATATATTTT. This sequence encodes CASSQGRQGRSGNTIYF.

CDR3 nucleotide sequence: TGTGCCAGCAGAGATGGGGGGCTTTCACCCCTCCACTTT. Protein: CASRDGGLSPLHF. This chain connects TRBV6-5 to TRBJ1-6, with TRBD1 as a possible D gene (6 bases). The CDR3 sequence is 13 residues long. The germline V gene encodes CDR1 MNHEY and CDR2 SVGAGI. Trimming removed 6 bases from V and 9 bases from J, with 12 bases in between.

This chain uses TRBV11-2 with TRBJ1-3, with D hard to call. The germline V and J ends were trimmed by 1 base and 3 bases, with 10 bases remaining between them. The CDR3 totals 15 residues. In germline, CDR1 is SGHAT, CDR2 FQNNGV. CDR3 sequence reads: CASSLGRAYGNTIYF. In DNA, the CDR3 is TGTGCCAGCAGCTTAGGTCGGGCGTATGGAAACACCATATATTTT.

The chain has TRBV5-4 and TRBJ2-2; D could derive from TRBD1 or TRBD2 (7 bases each). V lost 4 bases, J lost 6 bases, and 16 bases lay in between. The CDR3 loop spans 15 amino acids. Germline V gene data show CDR1 as SGHNT and CDR2 as YYREEE (reference sequence). The CDR3 bases are TGTGCCAGCAGCCCAGGGGGGGGGTGGCCCGGGGAGCTGTTTTTT. Translated, it gives CASSPGGGWPGELFF. The variable domain in full, completed from reference TRBV5-4 and TRBJ2-2, reads ETGVTQSPTHLIKTRGQQVTLRCSSQSGHNTVSWYQQALGQGPQFIFQYYREEENGRGNFPPRFSGLQFPNYSSELNVNALELDDSALYLCASSPGGGWPGELFFGEGSRLTVL.

The CDR3 sequence: CASSLGPPGRPYNEQFF. For the CDR3, the DNA is TGTGCCAGCAGCCTGGGACCTCCCGGGAGACCCTACAATGAGCAGTTCTTC. The chain recombines TRBV3-1 (or the pseudogene TRBV3-2) with TRBJ2-1; possibly TRBD2 for D (6 bases). Per germline, CDR1 LGHDT and CDR2 YNNKEL (reference sequence). The CDR3 sequence is 17 residues long. The ends were cut back, 4 bases at V and 2 bases at J, with 18 bases in the middle.

The V gene is TRBV5-1, the J gene TRBJ2-1; 8 bases align to TRBD2. The V gene end was trimmed by 0 bases and the J gene end by 7 bases; junction bases not matched to a gene: 3. This CDR3 contains 14 residues. Germline V lookup: CDR1 SGHRS, CDR2 YFSETQ. The CDR3 nucleotides read TGCGCCAGCAGCTTGGTAGCTAGCGGGAATGAGCAGTTCTTC. It codes for CASSLVASGNEQFF.

V is TRBV11-2 and J is TRBJ1-1; D gene unclear. The germline CDR1 and CDR2 sequences are SGHAT and FQNNGV. The CDR3 runs to 18 residues. With 1 base removed from V and 1 base from J, the gap between germline ends came to 19 bases. CDR3 nucleotide sequence: TGTGCCAGCAGCTTAGTACGGGTCATAAAAACCAGGAACACTGAAGCTTTCTTT. This translates into CASSLVRVIKTRNTEAFF.

The J gene is TRBJ2-7, the V gene TRBV19; no definite D call. V was shortened by 0 bases and J by 7 bases, with 10 bases between the two germline ends. Germline-derived CDR1 and CDR2 are LNHDA and SQIVND (reference sequence). The CDR3 spans 13 residues. The CDR3 sequence: CASSIEPGLEQYF. CDR3 in DNA: TGTGCCAGTAGTATAGAGCCGGGCCTAGAGCAGTACTTC.

The rearrangement links TRBV28 to TRBJ1-2; a possible D gene is TRBD1 (5 bases). CDR3 length equals 16 residues. Germline V gives CDR1 MDHEN, CDR2 SYDVKM. V was trimmed by 5 bases and J by 8 bases, leaving 24 bases between them. In DNA form, the CDR3 reads TGTGCCAGCAGTACAACACTACCGGGACTGCCGGGAGGCTACACCTTC. This encodes CASSTTLPGLPGGYTF.